This TCR beta chain originates from a study of blood T cell repertoires in COVID-19. Study at large: The study drew acute and convalescent COVID-19 samples from the United States, Italy and Spain. T cells, B-cell-depleted T cells, or PBMCs supplied cDNA or gDNA.

Original processing notes: The assay estimated nucleated cells by amplifying reference gene primers. The method was immunoSEQ multiplex PCR; TCRdb's version includes in-frame clones alone and lacks a portion of them. V, J and clone size derive from that table, while D and trimming were established from the DNA sequence. This sample yields about 250,000 clones, of which about 89% are seen a single time; 1.6% belongs to the top ten. Germline CDR1 is SGHVS and CDR2 is FNYEAQ. The CDR3 runs 13 residues. V was pared by 2 bases and J by 5 bases, with 7 bases between. The clonotype originates from a woman aged 55-70 years who had recovered from COVID-19. Sequencing was carried out using peripheral blood. This chain connects TRBV7-6 to TRBJ2-1; D ambiguous. CDR3 nucleotide sequence: TGTGCCAGCAGCTTACCTTCTAACAATGAGCAGTTCTTC. It specifies CASSLPSNNEQFF.